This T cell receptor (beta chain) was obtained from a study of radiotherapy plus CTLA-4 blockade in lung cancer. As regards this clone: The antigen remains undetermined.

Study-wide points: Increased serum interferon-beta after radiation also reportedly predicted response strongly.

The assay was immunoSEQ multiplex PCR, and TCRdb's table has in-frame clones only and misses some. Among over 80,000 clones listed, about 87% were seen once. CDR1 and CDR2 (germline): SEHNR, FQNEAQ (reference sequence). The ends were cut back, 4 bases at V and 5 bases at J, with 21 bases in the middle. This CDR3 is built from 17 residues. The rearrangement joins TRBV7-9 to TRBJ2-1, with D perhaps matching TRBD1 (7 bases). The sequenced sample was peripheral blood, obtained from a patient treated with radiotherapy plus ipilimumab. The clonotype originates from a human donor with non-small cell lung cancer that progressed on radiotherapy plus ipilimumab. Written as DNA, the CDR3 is TGTGCCAGCAGCTGGGGGGACAGCCCGAAAGGAAACAATGAGCAGTTCTTC. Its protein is CASSWGDSPKGNNEQFF.